A single sample gave rise to the 23 T cell receptor beta chains below, sequenced in a study of blood T cells in healthy people across ages. Next came a second PCR, run for 7 to 11 cycles, which used a sample-barcoded 5' primer along with a J-beta primer mix. Each CDR3 protein gets one entry after TCRdb re-called the 5' RACE reads with MiXCR. This sample yields under 800,000 distinct CDR3 sequences, of which roughly 47% are seen a single time; 20% to 25% belongs to the top ten. Sequenced sample: blood. The origin of the receptors is a woman aged 60 to 75 in good health.

This clonotype appeared a few times. This rearrangement joins TRBV20-1 to TRBJ2-3; D may be TRBD1 or TRBD2 (5 bases each). The germline V and J ends were trimmed by 5 bases and 5 bases, with 20 bases remaining between them. From germline, CDR1 is DFQATT and CDR2 SNEGSKA (reference sequence). The CDR3 is made up of 15 amino acids. The CDR3 coding sequence is TGCAGTGCTTTTTCCGGGACCACCTACGGAGATACGCAGTATTTT. Amino acids: CSAFSGTTYGDTQYF.

V is TRBV7-2 and J is TRBJ2-2; 12 bases map to TRBD1. The CDR3 is 16 amino acids. The V gene end was trimmed by 1 base and the J gene end by 7 bases; junction bases not matched to a gene: 4. CDR1 is SGHTA and CDR2 is FQGNSA in the germline V gene. Here the CDR3 DNA reads TGTGCCAGCAGCTTAGGGGGACAGGGGGCTTTCGGGGAGCTGTTTTTT. This encodes CASSLGGQGAFGELFF.

This rearrangement joins TRBV7-6 to TRBJ2-1; D perhaps matches TRBD2 (6 bases). CDR3 length: 16 residues. Germline CDR1 reads SGHVS; CDR2 reads FNYEAQ. V lost 4 bases and J lost 7, with 20 bases in between. The CDR3: CASSSPFGGAGNEQFF. CDR3 in DNA: TGTGCCAGCAGCTCCCCTTTCGGGGGAGCAGGGAATGAGCAGTTCTTC.

This clonotype has just a few counts. The J gene is TRBJ1-6, the V gene TRBV2; D ambiguous. This CDR3 region has 12 residues. Germline-derived CDR1 and CDR2 are SNHLY and FYNNEI. V was trimmed by 5 bases and J by 8 bases, leaving 7 bases between them. The CDR3 loop is CASSSSHSPLHF. CDR3 DNA: TGTGCCAGCAGTTCATCTCATTCACCCCTCCACTTT.

The chain employs TRBV6-2 or TRBV6-3 and TRBJ2-3; D might be TRBD2 (6 bases). This CDR3 has 13 residues. Germline V gives CDR1 MNHEY, CDR2 SVGEGT. V was clipped by 7 bases and J by 0 bases, with 8 bases between them. CDR3 in amino acids: CASTGTSTDTQYF. DNA for the CDR3: TGTGCCAGCACTGGGACTAGCACAGATACGCAGTATTTT.

J is TRBJ1-2 and V is TRBV28, with D unresolved. CDR3 size: 9 residues. The V and J ends lost 11 bases and 5 bases respectively, with 6 bases between them. Germline CDR1 reads MDHEN; CDR2 reads SYDVKM. DNA of the CDR3: TGTGCCCGGGAATATGGCTACACCTTC. Its translation is CAREYGYTF.

V and J are TRBV12-3 or TRBV12-4 and TRBJ2-3; D is ambiguous. V gave up 7 bases and J gave up 10 bases, with 15 bases separating them. CDR3 size: 12 residues. CDR3 amino acids: CASNNDGLSQYF. The CDR3 bases are TGTGCCAGCAACAACGACGGCTTGTCGCAGTATTTT.

This clonotype was picked up a small number of times. The V call is TRBV9, the J call TRBJ2-7; the D gene could be TRBD1 or TRBD2 (6 bases each). V lost 4 bases and J 0 bases, leaving 14 bases between the germline ends. The germline CDR1 and CDR2 sequences are SGDLS and YYNGEE. The CDR3 runs 15 residues. As DNA, the CDR3 is TGTGCCAGCAGCTCGCGGGACACGTTCTCCTACGAGCAGTACTTC. Its protein is CASSSRDTFSYEQYF.

The genes are TRBV23-1 and TRBJ2-3, with TRBD2 identical over 13 bases. TRBV23-1 has ORF status, its function being uncertain. Trimming at V came to 2 bases and at J to 5 bases, leaving 7 bases not matched to a gene. This CDR3 is 17 amino acids long. The CDR3 nucleotides read TGCGCCAGCAGTCAAGATGGACTAGCGGGAGAGGTAGATACGCAGTATTTT. Encoded protein: CASSQDGLAGEVDTQYF.

This clonotype was counted many times. The rearrangement joins TRBV6-2 or TRBV6-3 to TRBJ2-5, with 10 nucleotides matching TRBD2. The CDR3 is 15 amino acids. V was clipped by 4 bases and J by 5 bases; unmatched bases: 7. Germline CDR1 is MNHEY and CDR2 is SVGEGT. CDR3: CASSSQMTSGETQYF. The CDR3 DNA follows: TGTGCCAGCAGTTCCCAGATGACTAGCGGGGAGACCCAGTACTTC.

This rearrangement joins TRBV5-6 to TRBJ1-5; D may be TRBD1 (6 bases). Trimming took 2 bases from V and 5 from J, leaving 14 bases between them. Germline V CDR1 and CDR2: SGHDT, YYEEEE. There are 15 residues in the CDR3. The CDR3 reads CASSFWYRADQPQHF. For the CDR3, the DNA is TGTGCCAGCAGCTTCTGGTACAGGGCGGATCAGCCCCAGCATTTT.

This clonotype is a singleton in its sample. The chain combines TRBV12-3 or TRBV12-4 with TRBJ1-5; perhaps TRBD1 as D (5 bases). The CDR3 is made up of 13 amino acids. V lost 6 bases to trimming and J lost 8 bases, with 14 bases between them. The DNA of the CDR3 is TGTGCCAGCAGATCTGGGGGGGGAGAGCCCCAGCATTTT. As protein: CASRSGGGEPQHF.

A remark on this clonotype: The junction departs from germline at one end; a sequencing error may be responsible. The V call is TRBV6-1, the J call TRBJ1-4; the match to TRBD1 covers 12 bases. Looked up from germline, CDR1 is MNHNS and CDR2 is SASEGT. The CDR3 runs 16 residues. CDR3 sequence reads: CASRTGQGASKEKLFF. The CDR3 nucleotides are TGTGCCAGCAGAACGGGACAGGGGGCGTCTAAGGAAAAACTGTTTTTT.

CDR3 in DNA: TGTGCCAGCAGACGGACAGAAGGGAATGAGCAGTACTTC. Protein: CASRRTEGNEQYF. The genes are TRBV3-1 and TRBJ2-7; maybe TRBD1 (6 bases). Germline CDR1 and CDR2: LGHDT and YNNKEL (reference sequence). The CDR3 totals 13 residues. V was shortened by 6 bases and J by 7 bases, with 16 bases between the two germline ends.

The rearrangement joins TRBV6-2 or TRBV6-3 to TRBJ2-1; D is undetermined. The J call could be wrong; TRBJ2-7 is a better fit for the DNA end. The CDR3 covers 15 residues. CDR1 and CDR2 from the germline V gene are MNHEY and SVGEGT. The CDR3 DNA reads TGTGCCAGCAGTTACTCGATCAGCTCCTACAATGAGCAGTACTTC. Residues: CASSYSISSYNEQYF.

Only a few counts were recorded for this clonotype. The chain carries TRBV27 and TRBJ2-4; 8 bases map to TRBD1. The ends lost 10 bases at V and 6 bases at J; junction bases unmatched: 8. The germline V gene has CDR1 MNHEY and CDR2 SMNVEV (reference sequence). CDR3 length: 13 residues. CDR3 sequence reads: CAIDRGVANIQYF. The DNA for the CDR3 is TGTGCCATCGACAGGGGTGTCGCAAACATTCAGTACTTC.

A remark on this clonotype: A much larger clone lies one base from this, so it may be a read error. V usage is TRBV29-1 and J usage is TRBJ2-3; the D is unclear. Germline V gives CDR1 SQVTM, CDR2 ANQGSEA. The CDR3 is made up of 11 amino acids. The V end lost 7 bases, the J end lost 5 bases, and 10 bases lay between the germline ends. CDR3 loop: CSALLQDTQYF. The CDR3 coding sequence is TGCAGCGCCTTACTACAAGATACGCAGTATTTT.

The rearrangement links TRBV20-1 to TRBJ2-3, with 8 nucleotides matching TRBD2. This CDR3 region has 16 residues. Trimming cost V 3 bases and J 3 bases; bases outside gene matches: 11. Germline V gives CDR1 DFQATT, CDR2 SNEGSKA (reference sequence). The CDR3 spells CSASPWTSRTTDTQYF. In DNA, the CDR3 is TGCAGTGCTAGCCCCTGGACTAGCAGAACAACAGATACGCAGTATTTT.

In its sample, this clonotype was seen a few times. The chain joins TRBV25-1 to TRBJ2-1; D is unclear. Germline values: CDR1 MGHDK, CDR2 SYGVNS. V was trimmed by 6 bases and J by 3 bases, leaving 9 bases between them. The CDR3 loop spans 13 amino acids. CDR3 amino acids: CASSDGYYNEQFF. CDR3 bases: TGTGCCAGCAGCGACGGGTACTACAATGAGCAGTTCTTC.

This clonotype has only one observation. The chain carries TRBV20-1 and TRBJ1-2, with 7 positions matching TRBD1. Trimming took 7 bases from V and 7 from J; bases not matched to a gene: 12. This CDR3 has 13 residues. CDR1 and CDR2 (germline): DFQATT, SNEGSKA (reference sequence). CDR3 in amino acids: CSGRQGGVGGYTF. The CDR3 DNA reads as TGCAGTGGCAGACAGGGCGGTGTCGGTGGCTACACCTTC.

This sequence joins TRBV9 and TRBJ2-3; 12 bases match TRBD2. The CDR3 loop spans 16 amino acids. Trimming removed 4 bases from V and 4 bases from J; junction bases left unmatched: 7. Germline CDR1 is SGDLS and CDR2 is YYNGEE. CDR3: CASSLRTSGNPDTQYF. The CDR3 DNA reads TGTGCCAGCAGCCTTCGGACTAGCGGGAACCCAGATACGCAGTATTTT. The whole variable domain, filled in from reference TRBV9 and TRBJ2-3, reads DSGVTQTPKHLITATGQRVTLRCSPRSGDLSVYWYQQSLDQGLQFLIQYYNGEERAKGNILERFSAQQFPDLHSELNLSSLELGDSALYFCASSLRTSGNPDTQYFGPGTRLTVL.

There are many counts of this clonotype. The chain employs TRBV7-2 and TRBJ2-5; D is undetermined. Trimming shortened V by 2 bases and J by 11 bases, and 15 bases separated the two germline ends. Germline assignment: CDR1 SGHTA and CDR2 FQGNSA. The CDR3 covers 13 residues. The CDR3 spells CASSLSVNNEQYF. DNA for the CDR3: TGTGCCAGCAGCTTATCCGTTAACAATGAGCAGTACTTC.

V usage is TRBV4-2 and J usage is TRBJ2-3; the match to TRBD2 covers 9 bases. Looked up from germline, CDR1 is LGHNA and CDR2 is YNFKEQ. Germline trimming cut 0 bases from V and 1 base from J; bases unmatched to any gene: 5. This CDR3 contains 17 residues. CDR3 residues: CASSQDGQREGTDTQYF. In DNA form, the CDR3 reads TGTGCCAGCAGCCAAGATGGTCAGCGGGAGGGCACAGATACGCAGTATTTT.